These 21 T cell receptor beta chains were sequenced from one sample in a study of T-cell memory formation after mild COVID-19. TCRdb itself ran the 5' RACE reads through MiXCR, one entry per CDR3 protein. Among almost 250,000 distinct CDR3 sequences listed, roughly 14% were seen once. What was sequenced was PBMCs or a T cell subset sorted from them (not recorded which). Receptors originate from an adult woman who had mild COVID-19 (a few samples of this study predate the infection). Cell type and time point are not known.

The sample holds a few counts of this clonotype. V usage is TRBV7-2 and J usage is TRBJ2-7, with TRBD1 matching 9 bases. Germline V gene sequence: CDR1 SGHTA, CDR2 FQGNSA. The J segment lost 3 bases and the V segment lost 1 base, leaving 4 bases of the junction unmatched. This CDR3 region has 15 residues. CDR3 protein: CASSLGTGDVYEQYF. The CDR3 region has the DNA TGTGCCAGCAGCTTAGGGACAGGGGATGTCTACGAGCAGTACTTC.

This clonotype has a handful of counts. The chain has TRBV30 and TRBJ1-2; 8 bases line up with TRBD1. Germline assignment: CDR1 GTSNPN and CDR2 SVGIG (reference sequence). This CDR3 comprises 14 residues. J lost 4 bases, V lost 2 bases, and 6 bases had no gene match. CDR3 protein: CAWSRDRSSYGYTF. Written as DNA, the CDR3 is TGTGCCTGGAGTAGGGACAGGAGTAGCTATGGCTACACCTTC.

This clonotype was seen a few times. The chain links TRBV3-1 to TRBJ1-6, with a tentative D call TRBD1 (5 bases). CDR3 length: 14 amino acids. Germline loops: CDR1 LGHDT, CDR2 YNNKEL (reference sequence). V was clipped by 1 base and J by 10 bases, with 11 bases between them. CDR3 coding DNA: TGTGCCAGCAGCCAAGCAGGGTCGGACTCACCCCTCCACTTT. This codes for CASSQAGSDSPLHF.

This clonotype was seen a few times. The rearrangement joins TRBV27 to TRBJ2-2; D is undetermined. Germline V gene sequence: CDR1 MNHEY, CDR2 SMNVEV (reference sequence). This CDR3 contains 15 residues. Trimming took 0 bases from V and 5 from J, leaving 10 bases between them. The CDR3 sequence: CASSLSNVGTGELFF. For the CDR3, the DNA is TGTGCCAGCAGTTTATCGAACGTGGGGACCGGGGAGCTGTTTTTT.

V and J are TRBV29-1 and TRBJ1-6; 7 bases are shared with TRBD1. The CDR3 loop spans 15 amino acids. V was clipped by 6 bases and J by 7 bases; unmatched bases: 12. Germline CDR1 and CDR2: SQVTM and ANQGSEA. The chain's CDR3 is CSVALTGNSNSPLHF. As DNA, the CDR3 is TGCAGCGTCGCCCTGACAGGGAATTCAAATTCACCCCTCCACTTT.

This chain uses TRBV7-2 with TRBJ2-5; TRBD1 agrees at 8 bases. Germline loops: CDR1 SGHTA, CDR2 FQGNSA. V shed 3 bases, J shed 2 bases, and the junction held 5 bases outside the gene matches. The CDR3 is 15 amino acids. The CDR3 bases are TGTGCCAGCAGCTTCGGACAGGGATCGCAAGAGACCCAGTACTTC. The encoded protein is CASSFGQGSQETQYF.

Comments on this clonotype: A single base separates this from a much larger clone, so it may be a read error. The V call is TRBV6-5, the J call TRBJ2-3; unclear D gene. The CDR3 is made up of 12 amino acids. V lost 4 bases and J 4 bases, leaving 6 bases between the germline ends. Per germline, CDR1 MNHEY and CDR2 SVGAGI. For the CDR3, the DNA is TGTGCCAGCAGTTTACCGTCAGATACGCAGTATTTT. It encodes CASSLPSDTQYF.

The chain carries TRBV3-1 and TRBJ2-1, with D uncertain. The germline V gene encodes CDR1 LGHDT and CDR2 YNNKEL (reference sequence). The CDR3 spans 14 residues. V lost 1 base and J 4 bases, leaving 8 bases between the germline ends. The CDR3 protein is CASSQGHRYNEQFF. CDR3 sequence (DNA): TGTGCCAGCAGCCAAGGACACAGATACAATGAGCAGTTCTTC.

The V and J genes are TRBV20-1 and TRBJ2-1; D could derive from TRBD1 or TRBD2 (5 bases each). The germline V gene has CDR1 DFQATT and CDR2 SNEGSKA (reference sequence). Trimming removed 3 bases at V and 0 bases at J, with 12 bases between. The CDR3 length is 15 residues. CDR3 residues: CSARVGTRSYNEQFF. The DNA of the CDR3 is TGCAGTGCTAGGGTGGGGACCCGCTCCTACAATGAGCAGTTCTTC.

This clonotype was seen a few times. Written as DNA, the CDR3 is TGCAGTGCTAGAGATCCACAGGCGCAGCCCTACGAGCAGTACTTC. Amino acid sequence: CSARDPQAQPYEQYF. V usage is TRBV20-1 and J usage is TRBJ2-7; a weak D match, TRBD1 (5 bases). Trimming pared 0 bases from V and 2 bases from J, leaving 14 bases between. Germline V gives CDR1 DFQATT, CDR2 SNEGSKA (reference sequence). The CDR3 spans 15 residues.

This clonotype was seen a handful of times. This sequence joins TRBV20-1 and TRBJ2-3, with 8 bases aligning to TRBD1. CDR1 is DFQATT and CDR2 is SNEGSKA in the germline V gene (reference sequence). V lost 5 bases, J lost 3 bases, and 7 bases stayed unmatched. The CDR3 spans 14 residues. CDR3 bases: TGCAGTGCTCCAGGACAGGGTCGGACAGATACGCAGTATTTT. This sequence encodes CSAPGQGRTDTQYF.

This clonotype was seen only a few times. V gene TRBV7-8 combines with J gene TRBJ2-5; 9 bases are shared with TRBD1. CDR3 length: 15 amino acids. CDR1 is SGHVS and CDR2 is FQNEAQ in the germline V gene. V was pared by 4 bases and J by 3 bases, with 6 bases of the junction left unmatched. CDR3 region: CASSSLGTGKETQYF. The CDR3 bases are TGTGCCAGCAGCTCCTTAGGGACAGGGAAAGAGACCCAGTACTTC. Full variable domain (rest looked up from reference TRBV7-8 and TRBJ2-5): GAGVSQSPRYKVAKRGQDVALRCDPISGHVSLFWYQQALGQGPEFLTYFQNEAQLDKSGLPSDRFFAERPEGSVSTLKIQRTQQEDSAVYLCASSSLGTGKETQYFGPGTRLLVL.

This chain links TRBV29-1 with TRBJ1-2, with a possible D match to TRBD1 (5 bases). Germline lookup yields CDR1 SQVTM and CDR2 ANQGSEA. With 4 bases removed from V and 2 bases from J, the gap between germline ends came to 11 bases. This CDR3 contains 13 residues. CDR3 DNA sequence: TGCAGCGTTGTTCGCAGGGACAACTATGGCTACACCTTC. This gives the protein CSVVRRDNYGYTF.

In its sample, this clonotype was seen many times. V gene TRBV6-5 combines with J gene TRBJ2-3; D call uncertain. Germline CDR1 and CDR2: MNHEY and SVGAGI. This CDR3 comprises 13 residues. With 4 bases removed from V and 6 bases from J, the gap between germline ends came to 11 bases. The CDR3 here is CASSFYRSDTQYF. The CDR3 DNA sequence: TGTGCCAGCAGTTTTTACCGATCCGATACGCAGTATTTT.

This clonotype appeared a few times. The chain is built from TRBV24-1 and TRBJ2-5, with D perhaps TRBD1 or TRBD2 (5 bases each). CDR3 length: 14 residues. V lost 2 bases and J lost 2, with 8 bases in between. Looked up from germline, CDR1 is KGHDR and CDR2 is SFDVKD. CDR3 nucleotides: TGTGCCACCAGTGATTGGGGGATTCAAGAGACCCAGTACTTC. It codes for CATSDWGIQETQYF.

The V gene is TRBV19, the J gene TRBJ2-3; D is unclear. Germline V gene lookup returns CDR1 LNHDA and CDR2 SQIVND (reference sequence). The CDR3 covers 14 residues. V dropped 5 bases and J dropped 0 bases, with 9 bases sitting between them. DNA of the CDR3: TGTGCCAGTAGTTTCCCGGGCAGCACAGATACGCAGTATTTT. Translated: CASSFPGSTDTQYF.

This clonotype was counted at least ten times. CDR3 amino acids: CASSSLGGGQGYEQYF. In nucleotides, the CDR3 is TGTGCCAGCAGCTCCCTCGGTGGCGGGCAGGGCTACGAGCAGTACTTC. The chain recombines TRBV7-2 with TRBJ2-7; possibly TRBD1 or TRBD2 for D (5 bases each). V lost 4 bases to trimming and J lost 3 bases, with 19 bases between them. In germline, CDR1 is SGHTA, CDR2 FQGNSA. The CDR3 is 16 amino acids.

This clonotype was counted only a few times. The V and J genes are TRBV9 and TRBJ2-3, with TRBD1 as a possible D gene (6 bases). In germline, CDR1 is SGDLS, CDR2 YYNGEE. The CDR3 runs to 16 residues. Trimming took 0 bases from V and 5 from J, leaving 16 bases between them. The CDR3 DNA is TGTGCCAGCAGCGTAGTTGGGGGCACGGCGGAAGATACGCAGTATTTT. It is translated as CASSVVGGTAEDTQYF.

This clonotype was detected ten times or more. This sequence joins TRBV9 and TRBJ2-3; D is unresolved. V lost 0 bases and J 8 bases, leaving 13 bases between the germline ends. The CDR3 is 14 amino acids. Germline loops: CDR1 SGDLS, CDR2 YYNGEE. The CDR3 DNA is TGTGCCAGCAGCGTAGGGTGGGCGATCGGTACGCAGTATTTT. It is translated as CASSVGWAIGTQYF. Complete variable domain (other parts from reference TRBV9 and TRBJ2-3): DSGVTQTPKHLITATGQRVTLRCSPRSGDLSVYWYQQSLDQGLQFLIQYYNGEERAKGNILERFSAQQFPDLHSELNLSSLELGDSALYFCASSVGWAIGTQYFGPGTRLTVL.

V usage is TRBV19 and J usage is TRBJ2-1; D perhaps matches TRBD1 (5 bases). The CDR3 is made up of 15 amino acids. Germline CDR1 LNHDA, CDR2 SQIVND (reference sequence). V lost 0 bases and J lost 5, with 11 bases in between. The DNA of the CDR3 is TGTGCCAGTAGTATAGATAGGGGCAGCCACAATGAGCAGTTCTTC. It is translated as CASSIDRGSHNEQFF. Full variable domain (missing parts from reference TRBV19 and TRBJ2-1): DGGITQSPKYLFRKEGQNVTLSCEQNLNHDAMYWYRQDPGQGLRLIYYSQIVNDFQKGDIAEGYSVSREKKESFPLTVTSAQKNPTAFYLCASSIDRGSHNEQFFGPGTRLTVL.

A few counts support this clonotype. The CDR3 loop is CASTQLGGLPGYNEQFF. CDR3 DNA sequence: TGTGCCAGCACTCAACTGGGGGGTCTCCCGGGTTACAATGAGCAGTTCTTC. The rearrangement uses TRBV12-3 or TRBV12-4 and TRBJ2-1; D might be TRBD2 (6 bases). There are 17 residues in the CDR3. Trimming stripped 7 bases from V and 4 bases from J, with 23 bases between.